The TCR beta chain described here comes from a study of tumor and adjacent non-tumor tissue in lung cancer. Study-wide background: On average, productive TCRbeta reads reached roughly 4.2 million per sample. Whole-study results and caveats: Normal lung showed higher cumulative top 100 clone frequency than tumor.

No cell sorting was done before RNA was extracted from the tissue. This CDR3 region has 16 residues. V gave up 9 bases and J gave up 3 bases, with 21 bases separating them. Per germline, CDR1 SGHRS and CDR2 YFSETQ. A modified ARM-PCR protocol with three rounds of nested PCR amplified TCRbeta. A single record per CDR3 protein comes from TCRdb applying MiXCR to the multiplex PCR reads. The sample has approximately 79,000 distinct CDR3 sequences, 55% to 75% seen once. This clonotype was seen repeatedly, ten times or more. Its antigen remains unknown. This TCR derives from a woman aged 40 to 50 with non-small cell lung cancer. The chain employs TRBV5-1 and TRBJ1-4; D gene uncertain. The source material was lung tumor tissue. The CDR3 nucleotides are TGCGCCACCCGACCTGACGGGTTAACGGCTAATGAAAAACTGTTTTTT. Amino acids: CATRPDGLTANEKLFF.